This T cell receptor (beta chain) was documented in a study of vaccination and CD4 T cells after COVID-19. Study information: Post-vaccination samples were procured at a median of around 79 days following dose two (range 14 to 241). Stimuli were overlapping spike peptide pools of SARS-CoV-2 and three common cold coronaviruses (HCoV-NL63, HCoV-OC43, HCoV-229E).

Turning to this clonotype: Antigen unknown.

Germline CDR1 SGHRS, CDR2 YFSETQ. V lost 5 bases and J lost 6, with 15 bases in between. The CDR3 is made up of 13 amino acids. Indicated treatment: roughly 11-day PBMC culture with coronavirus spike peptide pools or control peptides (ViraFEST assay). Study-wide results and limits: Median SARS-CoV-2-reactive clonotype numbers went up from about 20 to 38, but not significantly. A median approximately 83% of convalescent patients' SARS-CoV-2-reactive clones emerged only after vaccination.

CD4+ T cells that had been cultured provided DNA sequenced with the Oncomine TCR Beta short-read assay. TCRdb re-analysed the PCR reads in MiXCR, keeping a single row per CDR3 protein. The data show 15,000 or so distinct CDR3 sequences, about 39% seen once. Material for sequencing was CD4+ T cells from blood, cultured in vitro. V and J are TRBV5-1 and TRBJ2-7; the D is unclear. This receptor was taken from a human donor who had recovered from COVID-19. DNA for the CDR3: TGCGCCAGCAGTCCGGCCCCGAGAGGCGAGCAGTACTTC. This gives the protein CASSPAPRGEQYF.